A selection of T cell receptor beta chains follows, all from one sample in a study of T cell responses to AZD1222 COVID-19 vaccine. The table came from immunoSEQ multiplex PCR; TCRdb's copy has only in-frame clones and leaves some out. The data contain some 140,000 clones, approximately 90% of them singletons. Here the sequenced sample was peripheral blood, taken on day 0 of AZD1222 vaccination. These receptors were obtained from an adult in good health. Each CDR3 is given with its conserved first and last residue. D genes are given only for firm matches. Size is stated for part of the rows, as once, few or many counts, or as a class when the clone is expanded.

j_gene | d_gene | abundance | v_gene | CDR3aa | CDR3nt
TRBJ2-2 | - | once | TRBV7-2 | CASSLAPLGVAGELFF | TGTGCCAGCAGCTTAGCTCCCCTCGGGGTTGCCGGGGAGCTGTTTTTT
TRBJ1-5 | - | - | TRBV12-5 | CASGLEGNQPQHF | TGTGCTAGTGGTTTGGAGGGGAATCAGCCCCAGCATTTT
TRBJ1-2 | TRBD1 | - | TRBV19 | CASSMGSGQVSRYTF | TGTGCCAGTAGTATGGGATCAGGACAGGTATCCCGATACACCTTC
TRBJ1-1 | - | - | TRBV7-8 | CASSALGGQPNTEAFF | TGTGCCAGCAGCGCGTTGGGGGGGCAACCGAACACTGAAGCTTTCTTT
TRBJ1-4 | - | - | TRBV13 | CASSLGAGVTEKLFF | TGTGCCAGCAGCTTAGGGGCAGGGGTAACTGAAAAACTGTTTTTT
TRBJ1-5 | - | - | TRBV5-1 | CASSLGGPSLNQPQHF | TGCGCCAGCAGCTTGGGCGGACCGTCTCTCAATCAGCCCCAGCATTTT
TRBJ1-2 | TRBD1 | - | TRBV9 | CASSLTGSGYTF | TGTGCCAGCAGCTTGACAGGGAGCGGCTACACCTTC
TRBJ2-7 | - | - | TRBV5-6 | CASSFLGRPVEQYF | TGTGCCAGCAGCTTTTTGGGAAGACCGGTCGAGCAGTACTTC
TRBJ1-5 | - | - | TRBV27 | CASRPSVGSNQPQHF | TGTGCCAGCAGACCGTCTGTAGGGAGCAATCAGCCCCAGCATTTT
TRBJ1-2 | - | - | TRBV7-9 | CASSLVSYGYTF | TGTGCCAGCAGCTTAGTTAGCTATGGCTACACCTTC
TRBJ2-5 | - | - | TRBV7-7 | CASSLNADAQETQYF | TGTGCCAGCAGCTTAAATGCGGACGCCCAAGAGACCCAGTACTTC
TRBJ2-7 | TRBD1 | - | TRBV5-1 | CASSLTGTASSYEQYF | TGCGCCAGCAGCTTAACCGGGACAGCCTCGTCTTACGAGCAGTACTTC
TRBJ2-5 | - | - | TRBV27 | CASSFSTGAFETQYF | TGTGCCAGCAGTTTTTCCACGGGGGCATTTGAGACCCAGTACTTC
TRBJ2-1 | TRBD2 | - | TRBV11-2 | CASSSGLAGVGEQFF | TGTGCCAGCAGCTCGGGACTAGCGGGAGTAGGTGAGCAGTTCTTC
TRBJ2-5 | - | - | TRBV12-3/TRBV12-4 | CASSFARGETQYF | TGTGCCAGCAGTTTTGCCCGGGGGGAGACCCAGTACTTC
TRBJ1-2 | TRBD1 | - | TRBV9 | CASSVYPSGGQGGGYTF | TGTGCCAGCAGCGTGTACCCATCGGGGGGACAGGGTGGTGGCTACACCTTC
TRBJ1-6 | TRBD1 | - | TRBV11-2 | CASSLAAGGSSYNSPLHF | TGTGCCAGCAGCTTAGCGGCAGGGGGGAGCTCCTATAATTCACCCCTCCACTTT
TRBJ2-2 | TRBD1 | - | TRBV27 | CASRTGRADTGELFF | TGTGCCAGCCGGACAGGGCGGGCGGATACCGGGGAGCTGTTTTTT
TRBJ2-7 | TRBD2 | - | TRBV10-3 | CAISPSTSGSYEQYF | TGTGCCATCAGTCCTTCGACTAGCGGGAGTTACGAGCAGTACTTC
TRBJ1-2 | TRBD1 | - | TRBV7-2 | CASSLDRGYGYTF | TGTGCCAGCAGCTTGGACAGGGGCTATGGCTACACCTTC
TRBJ2-2 | - | - | TRBV7-3 | CASSLLPRGWTGELFF | TGTGCCAGCAGCTTACTCCCAAGAGGATGGACCGGGGAGCTGTTTTTT
TRBJ2-1 | - | - | TRBV3-1/TRBV3-2 | CASSQDHGPFKEQFF | TGTGCCAGCAGCCAAGATCATGGGCCGTTTAAGGAGCAGTTCTTC
TRBJ1-2 | TRBD1 | - | TRBV28 | CASRPTGGPGYGYTF | TGTGCCAGCAGACCCACAGGGGGGCCGGGCTATGGCTACACCTTC
TRBJ1-3 | - | - | TRBV2 | CASASLAGRSGNTIYF | TGTGCCAGCGCCTCCCTGGCAGGCCGCTCTGGAAACACCATATATTTT
TRBJ2-7 | TRBD2 | - | TRBV9 | CASSVAQRGSTYEQYF | TGTGCCAGCAGCGTAGCTCAGCGGGGATCAACCTACGAGCAGTACTTC
TRBJ2-1 | TRBD1 | - | TRBV15 | CATKPGTGEYNEQFF | TGTGCCACCAAGCCCGGGACAGGGGAATACAATGAGCAGTTCTTC
TRBJ1-6 | TRBD1 | - | TRBV28 | CASRTGTFSNSPLHF | TGTGCCAGCAGGACAGGGACCTTTTCTAATTCACCCCTCCACTTT
TRBJ1-1 | TRBD1 | - | TRBV27 | CASSLKTGYEAFF | TGTGCCAGCAGTTTAAAGACAGGGTATGAAGCTTTCTTT
TRBJ1-5 | - | few | TRBV7-2 | CASSFRDSNQPQHF | TGTGCCAGCAGCTTCCGGGATAGCAATCAGCCCCAGCATTTT
TRBJ1-2 | - | - | TRBV5-1 | CASSPQDGNYGYTF | TGCGCCAGCAGCCCTCAGGACGGAAACTATGGCTACACCTTC
TRBJ1-1 | - | - | TRBV29-1 | CSGLDPKTGSTEAFF | TGCAGCGGACTCGACCCCAAAACAGGGAGCACTGAAGCTTTCTTT
TRBJ1-5 | TRBD1 | - | TRBV10-1 | CASSNGQGSQPQHF | TGCGCCAGCAGTAACGGACAGGGAAGTCAGCCCCAGCATTTT
TRBJ2-1 | TRBD2 | - | TRBV4-3 | CASSQNVGGPGNEQFF | TGCGCCAGCAGCCAAAACGTGGGAGGGCCAGGCAATGAGCAGTTCTTC
TRBJ2-1 | TRBD1 | - | TRBV20-1 | CSARKGAGWFF | TGCAGTGCTAGAAAGGGGGCAGGGTGGTTCTTC
TRBJ1-4 | - | once | TRBV11-2 | CASSWHSGTAGEKLFF | TGTGCCAGCAGCTGGCATTCCGGGACGGCCGGGGAAAAACTGTTTTTT